The source of this T cell receptor beta chain is a study of T cells after somatic rescue of genetic block. With 0 bases removed from V and 7 bases from J, the gap between germline ends came to 9 bases. The CDR3 length is 14 residues. Germline V gene sequence: CDR1 SGHDN, CDR2 FVKESK. The repertoire was sequenced with immunoSEQ multiplex PCR; TCRdb's copy has only in-frame clones and lacks some. The data hold 13,000 or so clones, with more than 65% observed a single time. The specimen sequenced was peripheral blood mononuclear cells (PBMCs). V gene TRBV14 combines with J gene TRBJ1-4; the D is unclear. The sequence derives from a boy under 18. The CDR3 loop reads CASSQDSGSEKLFF. In DNA, the CDR3 is TGTGCCAGCAGCCAAGATAGTGGTAGTGAAAAACTGTTTTTT.